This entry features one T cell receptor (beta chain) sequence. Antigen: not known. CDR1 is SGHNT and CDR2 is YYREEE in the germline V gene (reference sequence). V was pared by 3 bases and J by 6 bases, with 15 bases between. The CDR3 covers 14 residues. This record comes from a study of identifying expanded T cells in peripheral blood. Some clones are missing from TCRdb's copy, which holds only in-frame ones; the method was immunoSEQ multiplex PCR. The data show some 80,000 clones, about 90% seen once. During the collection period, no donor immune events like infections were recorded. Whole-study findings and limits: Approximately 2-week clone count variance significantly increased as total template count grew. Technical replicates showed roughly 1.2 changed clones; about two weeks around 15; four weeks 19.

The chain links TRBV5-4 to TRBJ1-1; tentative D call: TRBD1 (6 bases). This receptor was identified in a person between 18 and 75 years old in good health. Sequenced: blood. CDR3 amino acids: CASSYGQSDAEAFF. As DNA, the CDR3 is TGTGCCAGCAGCTACGGACAGAGTGACGCTGAAGCTTTCTTT.